These 17 T cell receptor beta chains came from one sample sequenced in a study of identical twins. Via MiXCR, TCRdb re-called the 5' RACE reads, giving one row per CDR3 protein. Of just under 550,000 distinct CDR3 sequences detected, about 15% appear once; the ten largest clones hold 0.44%. The sample was also reused in another study, on yellow fever vaccine responses in identical twins.

Sequenced: CD4+ T cells sorted from blood. The receptors stem from a young woman in good health.

The sample holds a few counts of this clonotype. V usage is TRBV5-1 and J usage is TRBJ2-2; the match to TRBD2 covers 12 bases. The CDR3 runs to 18 residues. CDR1 and CDR2 (germline): SGHRS, YFSETQ. Unmatched junction bases numbered 8, after V lost 0 bases and J lost 5 bases. Written as DNA, the CDR3 is TGCGCCAGCAGCTTGGCCCCGACTAGCGGGAGTTGGACCGGGGAGCTGTTTTTT. It specifies CASSLAPTSGSWTGELFF.

This clonotype was counted a few times. The chain combines TRBV7-8 with TRBJ2-5, with D hard to call. CDR1 SGHVS and CDR2 FQNEAQ come from the germline V gene. V lost 0 bases to trimming and J lost 5 bases, with 13 bases between them. The CDR3 has 15 residues. The CDR3 DNA follows: TGTGCCAGCAGCTTAGCGGCTAGTAGAGCGGAGACCCAGTACTTC. It specifies CASSLAASRAETQYF.

This clonotype was picked up a small number of times. The gene calls are TRBV7-9 and TRBJ2-4, with 13 bases fitting TRBD2. The CDR3 is made up of 17 amino acids. The junction had 3 bases not matched to a gene; V was cut back by 2 bases and J by 2 bases. The germline CDR1 and CDR2 sequences are SEHNR and FQNEAQ (reference sequence). The CDR3 reads CASSLPGLAGPKNIQYF. The CDR3 DNA reads TGTGCCAGCAGCTTACCGGGACTAGCGGGGCCCAAAAACATTCAGTACTTC.

This clonotype was picked up a small number of times. The J gene is TRBJ2-2, the V gene TRBV5-6; unclear D gene. CDR3 length equals 14 residues. Trimming shortened V by 4 bases and J by 4 bases, and 11 bases separated the two germline ends. Germline V gene data show CDR1 as SGHDT and CDR2 as YYEEEE. The CDR3 sequence: CASSSLGITGELFF. Here the CDR3 DNA reads TGTGCCAGCAGCAGCCTAGGGATCACCGGGGAGCTGTTTTTT.

This chain joins TRBV5-1 and TRBJ1-1, with D possibly TRBD1 on 6 matching bases. Trimming pared 4 bases from V and 0 bases from J, leaving 16 bases between. The CDR3 has 16 amino acids. CDR1 is SGHRS, CDR2 YFSETQ, per germline. CDR3 in amino acids: CASSALQGAMNTEAFF. Here the CDR3 DNA reads TGCGCCAGCAGCGCCCTACAGGGAGCAATGAACACTGAAGCTTTCTTT.

This clonotype was detected a few times. In nucleotides, the CDR3 is TGTGCCAGCAGGTATAGAGGTGGCTCCTACAATGAGCAGTTCTTC. Its translation: CASRYRGGSYNEQFF. V gene TRBV11-2 combines with J gene TRBJ2-1; D uncertain. V was cut by 6 bases and J by 0 bases, with 12 bases left in between. The CDR3 sequence is 15 residues long. Germline CDR1 SGHAT, CDR2 FQNNGV.

This clonotype was detected a few times. The chain has TRBV3-1 and TRBJ2-1, with D unclear. The CDR3 sequence is 16 residues long. The V gene lost 0 bases and the J gene lost 0 bases, with 9 bases spanning the gap. CDR1 and CDR2 (germline): LGHDT, YNNKEL (reference sequence). The CDR3 DNA reads TGTGCCAGCAGCCAAGAAGTCCTGAGCTCCTACAATGAGCAGTTCTTC. This sequence encodes CASSQEVLSSYNEQFF.

This clonotype was detected a few times. The rearrangement uses TRBV18 and TRBJ1-1; D is unclear. The V and J ends lost 3 bases and 6 bases respectively, with 14 bases between them. The V gene's germline CDR1 is KGHSH and CDR2 LQKENI. CDR3 length: 14 residues. The chain's CDR3 is CASSPSAGTAEAFF. CDR3 coding DNA: TGTGCCAGCTCACCCTCAGCGGGAACAGCTGAAGCTTTCTTT.

This chain links TRBV27 with TRBJ2-1, with D perhaps TRBD2 (5 bases). V lost 6 bases, J lost 7 bases, and 25 bases lay in between. The germline V gene encodes CDR1 MNHEY and CDR2 SMNVEV (reference sequence). The CDR3 covers 17 residues. The CDR3 region has the DNA TGTGCCAGCAGCCCCTTATCATGGGAGAATCCCGAAAATGAGCAGTTCTTC. Amino acids: CASSPLSWENPENEQFF.

This clonotype was counted ten times or more. The gene calls are TRBV12-3 or TRBV12-4 and TRBJ2-1; 7 nucleotides align to TRBD1. The V and J ends lost 5 bases and 6 bases, in that order; junction bases with no gene match: 4. The CDR3 consists of 13 residues. In DNA form, the CDR3 reads TGTGCCAGCAGTGGACCAGGGGGCAATGAGCAGTTCTTC. Its protein product is CASSGPGGNEQFF.

There are a few counts of this clonotype. The chain carries TRBV28 and TRBJ2-1; 14 bases agree with TRBD2. CDR1 is MDHEN and CDR2 is SYDVKM in the germline V gene. Trimming removed 6 bases from V and 11 bases from J; junction bases left unmatched: 6. This CDR3 is built from 14 residues. In DNA form, the CDR3 reads TGTGCCAGCAGAGTGGGACTAGCGGGAGTTAAGCAGTTCTTC. It yields the protein CASRVGLAGVKQFF.

The genes are TRBV5-1 and TRBJ1-1; tentative D call: TRBD1 (6 bases). Looked up from germline, CDR1 is SGHRS and CDR2 is YFSETQ. The V and J ends lost 4 bases and 0 bases respectively, with 13 bases between them. The CDR3 is 15 residues long. The CDR3 sequence: CASSPIGQLNTEAFF. In DNA, the CDR3 is TGCGCCAGCAGCCCTATAGGACAGCTGAACACTGAAGCTTTCTTT.

This clonotype was detected only a few times. The V and J genes are TRBV4-1 and TRBJ1-5, with 7 bases lining up with TRBD1. Looked up from germline, CDR1 is MGHRA and CDR2 is YSYEKL. CDR3 length: 17 amino acids. V dropped 0 bases and J dropped 4; count of bases not matched to a gene: 9. In DNA, the CDR3 is TGCGCCAGCAGCCAAGATTTCCAACAGGGGAGGAATCAGCCCCAGCATTTT. It translates to CASSQDFQQGRNQPQHF.

This clonotype was recorded a few times. The chain links TRBV5-1 to TRBJ2-5; 9 bases line up with TRBD2. Germline CDR1 and CDR2: SGHRS and YFSETQ. The J segment lost 1 base and the V segment lost 2 bases, leaving 6 bases of the junction unmatched. The CDR3 extends over 16 amino acids. The CDR3 nucleotides read TGCGCCAGCAGCTTAGAAGCGGGAGGCTCCCAAGAGACCCAGTACTTC. Its translation is CASSLEAGGSQETQYF.

This sequence joins TRBV14 and TRBJ2-5; perhaps TRBD1 as D (5 bases). The CDR3 has 14 residues. Trimming removed 2 bases from V and 2 bases from J, with 9 bases in between. Germline values: CDR1 SGHDN, CDR2 FVKESK. The CDR3 is CASSQTTVQETQYF. The DNA of the CDR3 is TGTGCCAGCAGCCAAACGACAGTACAAGAGACCCAGTACTTC.

This clonotype has a handful of counts. The chain combines TRBV5-6 with TRBJ1-2; no firm D call. CDR3 size: 14 residues. The germline V gene has CDR1 SGHDT and CDR2 YYEEEE. The V end was cut by 4 bases, the J end by 6 bases, with 16 bases between. Here the CDR3 DNA reads TGTGCCAGCAGCCCCGACCTTCGAGGCGATGGCTACACCTTC. Protein: CASSPDLRGDGYTF. The variable domain in full, completed from reference TRBV5-6 and TRBJ1-2, reads DAGVTQSPTHLIKTRGQQVTLRCSPKSGHDTVSWYQQALGQGPQFIFQYYEEEERQRGNFPDRFSGHQFPNYSSELNVNALLLGDSALYLCASSPDLRGDGYTFGSGTRLTVV.

The chain has TRBV10-3 and TRBJ2-7; D not certain. The CDR3 length is 14 residues. Deletions cut 3 bases from V and 2 bases from J, with 11 bases between. Germline assignment: CDR1 ENHRY and CDR2 SYGVKD. CDR3 loop: CAISDSNKPYEQYV. The DNA for the CDR3 is TGTGCCATCAGTGACTCCAATAAACCCTACGAGCAGTACGTC.